This passage covers 32 T cell receptor beta chains from one sample sequenced in a study of shared clonotypes between healthy human individuals. The repertoire was sequenced with immunoSEQ multiplex PCR; TCRdb's copy has only in-frame clones and lacks some. The top ten clones hold 0.36% of a sample with under 1,900,000 clones, just under 99% of them seen once. Sequenced input: naive CD4+ T cells sorted from blood. The subset denotes: CD45RA+ positively selected. The receptors derive from a man aged 25 to 40 in good health.

V gene TRBV19 combines with J gene TRBJ2-7, with 9 bases matching TRBD1. The V segment lost 6 bases and the J segment 0 bases; nucleotides outside the gene matches: 3. There are 14 residues in the CDR3. Germline lookup yields CDR1 LNHDA and CDR2 SQIVND (reference sequence). The chain's CDR3 is CASRRTGVSYEQYF. CDR3 DNA: TGTGCCAGTAGGCGGACAGGGGTCTCCTACGAGCAGTACTTC.

This sequence joins TRBV19 and TRBJ1-2; tentative D call: TRBD1 (5 bases). The germline gives CDR1 LNHDA, CDR2 SQIVND (reference sequence). The germline V and J ends were trimmed by 10 bases and 0 bases, with 12 bases remaining between them. The CDR3 contains 13 residues. The CDR3 loop is CATKTEANYGYTF. CDR3 nucleotide sequence: TGTGCCACCAAGACAGAAGCTAACTATGGCTACACCTTC.

This sequence joins TRBV7-2 and TRBJ1-5, with TRBD1 identical over 9 bases. Per germline, CDR1 SGHTA and CDR2 FQGNSA. V shed 1 base and J 4 bases; nucleotides not matched to a gene: 8. This CDR3 comprises 17 residues. Written as DNA, the CDR3 is TGTGCCAGCAGCTTAGGGGGCTCCGGGACAGGGAATCAGCCCCAGCATTTT. Encoded protein: CASSLGGSGTGNQPQHF.

The rearrangement uses TRBV4-3 and TRBJ2-3; a possible D gene is TRBD2 (5 bases). V was trimmed by 0 bases and J by 0 bases, leaving 13 bases between them. The CDR3 spans 17 residues. Looked up from germline, CDR1 is LGHNA and CDR2 is YSLEER. In DNA form, the CDR3 reads TGCGCCAGCAGCCAAGATTGGAGGCAGGACAGCACAGATACGCAGTATTTT. Its protein product is CASSQDWRQDSTDTQYF.

V and J are TRBV5-1 and TRBJ2-6, with D maybe TRBD1 (6 bases). This CDR3 has 17 amino acids. The ends were cut back, 4 bases at V and 0 bases at J, with 14 bases in the middle. Germline CDR1 and CDR2: SGHRS and YFSETQ. The CDR3 nucleotides read TGCGCCAGCAGCGGAACGGGACATTTCTCTGGGGCCAACGTCCTGACTTTC. Translation: CASSGTGHFSGANVLTF.

This clone was counted once. The chain couples TRBV6-5 to TRBJ2-5; the match to TRBD1 covers 10 bases. The trim removed 7 bases at V and 4 bases at J, leaving 6 bases unmatched. The CDR3 contains 14 residues. Germline V gene sequence: CDR1 MNHEY, CDR2 SVGAGI. The CDR3 loop is CASIDRGQRETQYF. The CDR3 DNA reads as TGTGCCAGCATCGACAGGGGGCAGAGAGAGACCCAGTACTTC.

The chain combines TRBV6-4 with TRBJ2-3, with D unresolved. V was shortened by 4 bases and J by 6 bases, with 11 bases between the two germline ends. CDR3 length: 13 amino acids. Germline CDR1 MRHNA, CDR2 SNTAGT. The CDR3 DNA reads as TGTGCCAGCAGTGTAACCCCAAGGGATACGCAGTATTTT. Amino acids: CASSVTPRDTQYF.

The chain combines TRBV7-2 with TRBJ1-2, with D unclear. This CDR3 has 14 amino acids. Germline loops: CDR1 SGHTA, CDR2 FQGNSA. V lost 1 base, J lost 1 base, and 7 bases lay in between. This CDR3 reads CASSLVSFNYGYTF. The CDR3 DNA reads TGTGCCAGCAGCTTAGTGTCCTTTAACTATGGCTACACCTTC.

This chain connects TRBV6-1 to TRBJ2-3; D possibly corresponds to TRBD1 (6 bases). Germline CDR1 reads MNHNS; CDR2 reads SASEGT. The CDR3 covers 12 residues. The V end lost 8 bases, the J end lost 5 bases, and 11 bases lay between the germline ends. In nucleotides, the CDR3 is TGTGCCAGCGGGCAGGGGTTAGATACGCAGTATTTT. This sequence encodes CASGQGLDTQYF.

This clone has a single count. The chain links TRBV30 to TRBJ2-3; D unclear. CDR1 is GTSNPN and CDR2 is SVGIG in the germline V gene (reference sequence). Trimming took 3 bases from V and 2 from J, leaving 9 bases between them. The CDR3 has 13 residues. CDR3 residues: CAWSTAFTDTQYF. The CDR3 nucleotides are TGTGCCTGGAGCACGGCCTTCACAGATACGCAGTATTTT.

The V gene is TRBV4-3, the J gene TRBJ2-3, with 7 bases that match TRBD2. Germline V CDR1 and CDR2: LGHNA, YSLEER. Losses at the gene ends were 0 bases for V and 6 bases for J; bases not matched to a gene: 15. This CDR3 has 18 residues. In DNA form, the CDR3 reads TGCGCCAGCAGCCAAGATGGCCCCCCGCGGGGGACCTCGGATACGCAGTATTTT. It specifies CASSQDGPPRGTSDTQYF.

This clone appeared once. The chain combines TRBV5-1 with TRBJ2-3; 7 bases are shared with TRBD2. Trimming cost V 1 base and J 4 bases; bases outside gene matches: 6. The germline CDR1 and CDR2 sequences are SGHRS and YFSETQ. The CDR3 covers 15 residues. The CDR3 spells CASSLSAGVSDTQYF. The CDR3, as DNA: TGCGCCAGCAGCTTGTCCGCGGGAGTTTCAGATACGCAGTATTTT.

The J gene is TRBJ1-5, the V gene TRBV27; perhaps TRBD1 as D (5 bases). The CDR3 length is 17 residues. Germline CDR1 and CDR2: MNHEY and SMNVEV (reference sequence). Trimming took off 0 bases at V and 1 base at J, with 13 bases between the two ends. CDR3 loop: CASSLSRRGRSNQPQHF. DNA for the CDR3: TGTGCCAGCAGTTTATCAAGAAGGGGAAGAAGCAATCAGCCCCAGCATTTT.

The rearrangement joins TRBV6-4 to TRBJ2-1; 9 bases are a match to TRBD1. The V gene's germline CDR1 is MRHNA and CDR2 SNTAGT. V shed 8 bases and J 7 bases; nucleotides not matched to a gene: 3. The CDR3 contains 12 residues. The CDR3 reads CASVTGGNEQFF. Here the CDR3 DNA reads TGTGCCAGCGTGACAGGGGGAAATGAGCAGTTCTTC.

CDR3 DNA sequence: TGTGCCAGCAGTGGGCGGTCGTACACTGAAGCTTTCTTT. Its protein product is CASSGRSYTEAFF. V usage is TRBV25-1 and J usage is TRBJ1-1; no definite D call. The CDR3 runs 13 residues. The V gene lost 4 bases and the J gene lost 3 bases, with 9 bases spanning the gap. The germline V gene has CDR1 MGHDK and CDR2 SYGVNS.

The chain has TRBV5-8 and TRBJ2-1, with TRBD2 identical over 7 bases. Looked up from germline, CDR1 is SGHTS and CDR2 is YDEGEE. Trimming cost V 3 bases and J 7 bases; bases outside gene matches: 7. The CDR3 contains 14 residues. CDR3: CASSWRETGNEQFF. DNA of the CDR3: TGTGCCAGCAGCTGGCGGGAGACGGGGAATGAGCAGTTCTTC. Together with reference TRBV5-8 and TRBJ2-1, the CDR3 gives the full variable domain: EAGVTQSPTHLIKTRGQQATLRCSPISGHTSVYWYQQALGLGLQFLLWYDEGEERNRGNFPPRFSGRQFPNYSSELNVNALELEDSALYLCASSWRETGNEQFFGPGTRLTVL.

The CDR3 sequence: CASSLALGRYEQYF. The CDR3 nucleotides read TGTGCCAGCAGCTTAGCCTTGGGGCGCTACGAGCAGTACTTC. The rearrangement joins TRBV7-2 to TRBJ2-7; maybe TRBD1 (5 bases). The CDR3 is 14 residues long. The V gene lost 0 bases and the J gene lost 3 bases, with 9 bases spanning the gap. Germline V CDR1 and CDR2: SGHTA, FQGNSA. The whole variable domain, remainder taken from reference TRBV7-2 and TRBJ2-7, is GAGVSQSPSNKVTEKGKDVELRCDPISGHTALYWYRQSLGQGLEFLIYFQGNSAPDKSGLPSDRFSAERTGGSVSTLTIQRTQQEDSAVYLCASSLALGRYEQYFGPGTRLTVT.

The chain carries TRBV4-1 and TRBJ2-1; 10 bases align to TRBD1. J gave up 8 bases and V 3 bases, and 13 bases lay outside the gene matches. Germline values: CDR1 MGHRA, CDR2 YSYEKL. The CDR3 runs 17 residues. The CDR3 region is CASSQLGQGLNDDEQFF. The CDR3 nucleotides read TGCGCCAGCAGCCAGTTGGGACAGGGGTTAAATGATGATGAGCAGTTCTTC.

A word on this clone: Other DNA sequences of this sample code for an identical CDR3. The chain combines TRBV10-1 with TRBJ2-2; D gene uncertain. The germline V gene has CDR1 WNHNN and CDR2 SYGVQD (reference sequence). This CDR3 is built from 12 residues. V gave up 0 bases and J gave up 4 bases, with 0 bases separating them. The CDR3 spells CASSESTGELFF. The CDR3 DNA sequence: TGCGCCAGCAGTGAGTCCACCGGGGAGCTGTTTTTT.

This chain connects TRBV28 to TRBJ2-1, with D unclear. CDR1 is MDHEN and CDR2 is SYDVKM in the germline V gene. The CDR3 has 14 residues. Trimming took off 5 bases at V and 0 bases at J, with 8 bases between the two ends. Written as DNA, the CDR3 is TGTGCCAGCAGTCAAAGGAGCTCCTACAATGAGCAGTTCTTC. It encodes CASSQRSSYNEQFF.

V gene TRBV9 combines with J gene TRBJ2-7, with 7 bases lining up with TRBD1. Looked up from germline, CDR1 is SGDLS and CDR2 is YYNGEE. V shed 3 bases, J shed 2 bases, and the junction held 2 bases outside the gene matches. CDR3 length: 13 amino acids. DNA for the CDR3: TGTGCCAGCAGCGCGGGACAGACCTACGAGCAGTACTTC. Protein: CASSAGQTYEQYF.

This clone was recorded once. CDR3 residues: CASSVGTSDGDTQYF. The CDR3 nucleotides read TGTGCCAGCAGCGTAGGGACTAGCGACGGGGATACGCAGTATTTT. V is TRBV9 and J is TRBJ2-3; 9 positions match TRBD2. Germline CDR1 and CDR2: SGDLS and YYNGEE. This CDR3 has 15 residues. J lost 6 bases, V lost 0 bases, and 5 bases had no gene match.

The V gene is TRBV6-1, the J gene TRBJ1-1; 8 positions match TRBD1. This CDR3 has 15 amino acids. Germline V gives CDR1 MNHNS, CDR2 SASEGT. V was clipped by 2 bases and J by 4 bases; unmatched bases: 6. DNA for the CDR3: TGTGCCAGCAGTGAACACGGACAGGGTGGCACTGAAGCTTTCTTT. Protein: CASSEHGQGGTEAFF.

The chain has TRBV7-2 and TRBJ1-1; D not resolved. There are 13 residues in the CDR3. Trimming removed 5 bases from V and 5 bases from J, with 12 bases in between. CDR1 is SGHTA and CDR2 is FQGNSA in the germline V gene. The CDR3 DNA is TGTGCCAGCAGCCCTTTACGCGGGACTGAAGCTTTCTTT. Amino acids: CASSPLRGTEAFF.

CDR3 protein: CAWGTILGGEQYF. CDR3 coding DNA: TGTGCCTGGGGGACTATTCTGGGCGGCGAGCAGTACTTC. This chain connects TRBV30 to TRBJ2-7; 7 positions match TRBD2. Germline values: CDR1 GTSNPN, CDR2 SVGIG (reference sequence). The V and J ends lost 5 bases and 6 bases, in that order; junction bases with no gene match: 10. The CDR3 contains 13 residues.

The chain employs TRBV27 and TRBJ2-7; D unclear. Germline V gene data show CDR1 as MNHEY and CDR2 as SMNVEV (reference sequence). This CDR3 has 14 amino acids. V lost 5 bases and J lost 0, with 11 bases in between. In nucleotides, the CDR3 is TGTGCCAGCAGTCCGATTGTTAGCTCCTACGAGCAGTACTTC. The encoded protein is CASSPIVSSYEQYF.

The chain carries TRBV6-5 and TRBJ2-3, with TRBD2 identical over 12 bases. The trim removed 4 bases at V and 3 bases at J, leaving 5 bases unmatched. The CDR3 spans 16 residues. Germline V gene data show CDR1 as MNHEY and CDR2 as SVGAGI. In DNA form, the CDR3 reads TGTGCCAGCAGTTCTAGCGGGAGGGCCGTAACAGATACGCAGTATTTT. Its protein is CASSSSGRAVTDTQYF.

The chain links TRBV28 to TRBJ2-7, with D tentatively TRBD1 or TRBD2 (5 bases each). The CDR3 is 15 residues long. Germline CDR1 MDHEN, CDR2 SYDVKM. Trimming removed 2 bases from V and 5 bases from J, with 16 bases in between. This chain's CDR3 is CASSLLSPGHHEQYF. The CDR3 DNA is TGTGCCAGCAGTTTACTCTCCCCGGGGCACCACGAGCAGTACTTC.

This chain joins TRBV18 and TRBJ1-5; D remains unclear. This CDR3 has 14 amino acids. Germline V gives CDR1 KGHSH, CDR2 LQKENI. Trimming left V 3 bases short and J 3 bases short, with 9 bases between. The CDR3 DNA is TGTGCCAGCTCACCCCTTCCGGCCAATCAGCCCCAGCATTTT. This gives the protein CASSPLPANQPQHF.

Details on this clone: One junction end does not reproduce the germline sequence, and a read error may be involved. This chain uses TRBV7-9 with TRBJ2-7; D call uncertain. The CDR3 loop spans 12 amino acids. CDR1 is SEHNR and CDR2 is FQNEAQ in the germline V gene (reference sequence). The CDR3 reads CASSIRSFEQYF. CDR3 nucleotides: TGTGCCAGCAGCATACGGTCCTTCGAGCAGTACTTC.

As for this clone: This sample includes further DNA sequences coding for the same CDR3. The chain uses TRBV5-1 and TRBJ2-1; D not certain. Deletions cut 0 bases from V and 4 bases from J, with 5 bases between. Germline V gene sequence: CDR1 SGHRS, CDR2 YFSETQ. The CDR3 has 13 residues. The CDR3 nucleotides read TGCGCCAGCAGCTTGGCCAGGTACAATGAGCAGTTCTTC. It encodes CASSLARYNEQFF.

The gene calls are TRBV6-5 and TRBJ2-1; D is ambiguous. In germline, CDR1 is MNHEY, CDR2 SVGAGI. Trimming stripped 5 bases from V and 2 bases from J, with 13 bases between. This CDR3 spans 15 amino acids. The chain's CDR3 is CASSPRTSPYNEQFF. The CDR3 DNA sequence: TGTGCCAGCAGTCCACGGACCTCCCCCTACAATGAGCAGTTCTTC.